What follows is one TCR beta chain and its context. These data come from a study of blood T cell repertoires in COVID-19. Study background: Acute and convalescent COVID-19 specimens originated in the United States, Italy and Spain.

This CDR3 contains 13 residues. In germline, CDR1 is SGHNT, CDR2 YENEEA. Trimming removed 4 bases at V and 5 bases at J, with 9 bases between. Assay used: immunoSEQ multiplex PCR; TCRdb lists only in-frame clones, some missing. Of more than 95,000 clones in the sample, 75% to 85% were seen once. The source is a man aged 55 to 69 with acute or convalescent COVID-19. V gene TRBV11-3 combines with J gene TRBJ1-5; weak D call: TRBD1 (6 bases). Sequences were obtained from peripheral blood. CDR3 sequence (DNA): TGTGCCAGCAGCTCGGACAGATATCAGCCCCAGCATTTT. Its translation is CASSSDRYQPQHF.